This T cell receptor (beta chain) originates from a study of control samples from healthy donors and cancer patients. Clones were sequenced by immunoSEQ multiplex PCR, and TCRdb holds only the in-frame ones, with some missing. Of roughly 29,000 clones in the sample, around 79% were seen once. Sequencing input: PBMCs. The clonotype was recovered from a man aged 55-75 years with head and neck cancer.

The CDR3 spells CASSFSGSDEQFF. CDR3 in DNA: TGTGCCAGCAGCTTCTCCGGGAGCGATGAGCAGTTCTTC. The V and J genes are TRBV5-4 and TRBJ2-1; tentative D call: TRBD2 (6 bases). The V gene's germline CDR1 is SGHNT and CDR2 YYREEE (reference sequence). The CDR3 is 13 amino acids. Between the trimmed V and J ends, which lost 2 bases and 8 bases, there was a span of 11 bases.